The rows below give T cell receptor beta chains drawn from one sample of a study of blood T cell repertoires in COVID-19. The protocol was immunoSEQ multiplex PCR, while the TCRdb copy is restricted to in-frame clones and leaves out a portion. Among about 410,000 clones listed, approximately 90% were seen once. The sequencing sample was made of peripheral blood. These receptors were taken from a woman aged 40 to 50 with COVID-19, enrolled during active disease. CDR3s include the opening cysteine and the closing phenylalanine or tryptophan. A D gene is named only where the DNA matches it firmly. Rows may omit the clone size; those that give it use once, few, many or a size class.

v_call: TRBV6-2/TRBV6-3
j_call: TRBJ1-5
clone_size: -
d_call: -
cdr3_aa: CASSYGTGVGQPQHF
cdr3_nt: TGTGCCAGCAGTTACGGTACGGGGGTTGGTCAGCCCCAGCATTTT

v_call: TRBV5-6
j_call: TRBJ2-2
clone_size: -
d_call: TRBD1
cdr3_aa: CASSLDRGNTGELFF
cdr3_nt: TGTGCCAGCAGCTTGGACAGGGGGAACACCGGGGAGCTGTTTTTT

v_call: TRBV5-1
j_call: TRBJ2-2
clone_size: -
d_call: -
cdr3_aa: CASTGLHLKRGSSTGELFF
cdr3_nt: TGCGCCAGCACGGGCCTTCATCTTAAACGGGGATCTAGCACCGGGGAGCTGTTTTTT

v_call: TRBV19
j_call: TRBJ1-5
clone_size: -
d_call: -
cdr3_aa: CASSIRGYSNQPQHF
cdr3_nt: TGTGCCAGTAGTATTCGGGGGTATAGCAATCAGCCCCAGCATTTT

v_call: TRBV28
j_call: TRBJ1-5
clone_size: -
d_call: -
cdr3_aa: CASTGTTRRNQPQHF
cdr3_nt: TGTGCCAGCACGGGGACAACGAGACGCAATCAGCCCCAGCATTTT

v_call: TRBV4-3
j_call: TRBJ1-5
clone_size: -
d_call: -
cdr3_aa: CASSQGRVHQPQHF
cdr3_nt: TGCGCCAGCAGCCAAGGCCGGGTACATCAGCCCCAGCATTTT

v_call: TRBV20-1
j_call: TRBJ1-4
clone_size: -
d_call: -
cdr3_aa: CSANKNEKLFF
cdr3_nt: TGCAGTGCTAATAAAAATGAAAAACTGTTTTTT

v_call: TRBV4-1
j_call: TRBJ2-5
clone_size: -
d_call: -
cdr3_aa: CASSQPRTTQETQYF
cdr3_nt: TGCGCCAGCAGCCAACCTCGGACTACCCAAGAGACCCAGTACTTC

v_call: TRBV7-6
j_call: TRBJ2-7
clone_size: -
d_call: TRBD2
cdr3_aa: CASSLETGARTSGGFDEQYF
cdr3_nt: TGTGCCAGCAGCTTAGAAACAGGGGCTAGGACTAGCGGGGGATTCGACGAGCAGTACTTC

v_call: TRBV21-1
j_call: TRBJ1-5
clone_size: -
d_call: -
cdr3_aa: CASSKLINQPQHF
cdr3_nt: TGTGCCAGCAGCAAACTTATTAATCAGCCCCAGCATTTT

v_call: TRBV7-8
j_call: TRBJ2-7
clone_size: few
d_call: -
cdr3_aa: CASSLAQGQGEQYF
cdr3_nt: TGTGCCAGCAGCTTAGCCCAGGGCCAAGGGGAGCAGTACTTC

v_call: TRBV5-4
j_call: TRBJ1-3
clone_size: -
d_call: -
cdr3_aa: CASSLVGPSSGNTIYF
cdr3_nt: TGTGCCAGCAGCTTGGTGGGCCCGAGCTCTGGAAACACCATATATTTT

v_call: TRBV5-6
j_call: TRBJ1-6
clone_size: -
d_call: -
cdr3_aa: CASSSDRNGSPLHF
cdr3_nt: TGTGCCAGCAGCTCCGACAGGAACGGATCACCCCTCCACTTT